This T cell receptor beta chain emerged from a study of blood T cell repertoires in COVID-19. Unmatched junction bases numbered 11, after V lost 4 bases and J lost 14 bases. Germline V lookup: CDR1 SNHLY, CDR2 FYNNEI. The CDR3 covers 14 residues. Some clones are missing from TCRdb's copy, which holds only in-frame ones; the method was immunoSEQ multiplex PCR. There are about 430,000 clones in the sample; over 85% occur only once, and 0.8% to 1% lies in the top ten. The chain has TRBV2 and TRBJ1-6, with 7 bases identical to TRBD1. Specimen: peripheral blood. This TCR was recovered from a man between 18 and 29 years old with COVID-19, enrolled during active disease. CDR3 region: CASSAETGSVALHF. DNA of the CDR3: TGTGCCAGCAGTGCTGAGACAGGGAGTGTGGCCCTCCACTTT.